This TCR beta chain was found in a study of T cell responses to AZD1222 COVID-19 vaccine. Data came from immunoSEQ multiplex PCR; TCRdb stores just in-frame clones and leaves some out. The sample holds about 150,000 clones, roughly 94% seen once. This CDR3 has 17 amino acids. Trimming removed 2 bases at V and 4 bases at J, with 15 bases between. Looked up from germline, CDR1 is LNHDA and CDR2 is SQIVND (reference sequence). The sequence was collected from an adult in good health. The gene calls are TRBV19 and TRBJ1-6, with D tentatively TRBD1 (5 bases). The sample consisted of peripheral blood, taken on day 0 of AZD1222 vaccination. The CDR3 sequence is CASSIFSVGLYNSPLHF. CDR3 sequence (DNA): TGTGCCAGTAGTATATTCTCGGTGGGACTGTATAATTCACCCCTCCACTTT.